Here is one T cell receptor beta chain with its context. The method was immunoSEQ multiplex PCR; TCRdb's version includes in-frame clones alone and lacks a portion of them. The repertoire holds hundreds of thousands of clones, around 87% seen once, with about 3.1% in the top ten. This record belongs to a study of Ad26.COV2.S vaccination and SARS-CoV-2 variants. Stated treatment: approximately 18 received Ad26.COV2.S at low or high dose, single or two shots; five or six received placebo; per-sample allocation not given. Repertoires come from day 63 after the first vaccine or placebo injection. The CDR3 is 12 residues long. V dropped 4 bases and J dropped 6 bases, with 10 bases sitting between them.

J is TRBJ2-7 and V is TRBV12-3 or TRBV12-4; no firm D call. This specimen consisted of peripheral blood, obtained in a trial of Ad26.COV2.S vaccine versus placebo. The receptor was isolated from a person aged 18-60 years who received the Ad26.COV2.S COVID-19 vaccine or a placebo. CDR3 amino acids: CASSSRLVEQYF. The CDR3, as DNA: TGTGCCAGCAGTTCTCGACTTGTCGAGCAGTACTTC.